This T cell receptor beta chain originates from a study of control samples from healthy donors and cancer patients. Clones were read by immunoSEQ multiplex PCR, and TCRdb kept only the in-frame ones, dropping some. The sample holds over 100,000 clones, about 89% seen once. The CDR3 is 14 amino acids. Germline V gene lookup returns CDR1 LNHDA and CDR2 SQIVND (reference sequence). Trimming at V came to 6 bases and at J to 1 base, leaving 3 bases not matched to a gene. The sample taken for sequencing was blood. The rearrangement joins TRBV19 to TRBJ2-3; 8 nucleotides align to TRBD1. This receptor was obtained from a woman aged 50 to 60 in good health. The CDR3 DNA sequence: TGTGCCAGTAGGAAGACAGGGGGCACAGATACGCAGTATTTT. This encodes CASRKTGGTDTQYF.